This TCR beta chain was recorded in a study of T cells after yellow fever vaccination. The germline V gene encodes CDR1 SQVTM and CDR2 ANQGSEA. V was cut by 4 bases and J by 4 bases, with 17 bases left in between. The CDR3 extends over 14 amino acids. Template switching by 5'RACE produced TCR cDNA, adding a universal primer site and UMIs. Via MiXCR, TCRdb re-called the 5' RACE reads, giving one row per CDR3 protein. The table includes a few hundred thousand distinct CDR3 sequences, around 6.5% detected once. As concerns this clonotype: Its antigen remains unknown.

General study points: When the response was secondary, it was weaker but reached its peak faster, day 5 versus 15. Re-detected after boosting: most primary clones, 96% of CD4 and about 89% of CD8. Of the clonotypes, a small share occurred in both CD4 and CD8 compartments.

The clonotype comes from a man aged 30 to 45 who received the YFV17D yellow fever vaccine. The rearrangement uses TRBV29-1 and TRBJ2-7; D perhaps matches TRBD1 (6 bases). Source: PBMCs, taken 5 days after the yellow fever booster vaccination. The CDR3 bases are TGCAGCGTTGTTCAGGGGAACCGCCAGTACGAGCAGTACTTC. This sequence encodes CSVVQGNRQYEQYF.